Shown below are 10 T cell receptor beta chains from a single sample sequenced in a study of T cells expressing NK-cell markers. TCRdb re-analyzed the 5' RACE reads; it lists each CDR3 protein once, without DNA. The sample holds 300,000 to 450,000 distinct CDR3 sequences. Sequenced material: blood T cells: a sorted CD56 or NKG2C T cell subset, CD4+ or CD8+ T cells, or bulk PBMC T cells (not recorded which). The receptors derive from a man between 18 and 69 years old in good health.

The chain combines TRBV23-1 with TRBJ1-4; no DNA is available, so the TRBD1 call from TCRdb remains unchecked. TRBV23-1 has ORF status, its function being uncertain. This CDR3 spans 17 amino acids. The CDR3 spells CASSHKGQKLDNEKLFF.

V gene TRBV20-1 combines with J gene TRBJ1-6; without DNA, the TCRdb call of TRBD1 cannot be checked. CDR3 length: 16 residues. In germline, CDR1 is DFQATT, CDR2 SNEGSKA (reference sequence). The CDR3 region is CSARDRSRSYNSPLHF.

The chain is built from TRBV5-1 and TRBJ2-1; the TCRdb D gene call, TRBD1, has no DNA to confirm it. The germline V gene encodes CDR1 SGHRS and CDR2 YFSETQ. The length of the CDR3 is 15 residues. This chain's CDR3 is CASRRTGANYNEQFF.

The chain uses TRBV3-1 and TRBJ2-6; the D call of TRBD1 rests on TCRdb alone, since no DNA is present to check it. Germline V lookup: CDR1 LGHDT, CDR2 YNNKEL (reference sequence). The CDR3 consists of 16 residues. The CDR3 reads CASSRPGRGGANVLTF.

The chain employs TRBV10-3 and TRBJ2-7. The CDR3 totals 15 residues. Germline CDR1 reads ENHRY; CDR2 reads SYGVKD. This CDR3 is CAISEKNTWGNEQYF.

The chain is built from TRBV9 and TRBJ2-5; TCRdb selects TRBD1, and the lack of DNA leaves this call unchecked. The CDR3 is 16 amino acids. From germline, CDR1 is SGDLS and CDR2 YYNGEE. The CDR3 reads CASSVGSGLSSETQYF.

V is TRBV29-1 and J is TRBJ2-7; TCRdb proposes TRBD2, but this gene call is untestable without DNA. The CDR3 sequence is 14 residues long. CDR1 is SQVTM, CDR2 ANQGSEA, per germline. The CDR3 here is CSVAHSGLHYEQYF.

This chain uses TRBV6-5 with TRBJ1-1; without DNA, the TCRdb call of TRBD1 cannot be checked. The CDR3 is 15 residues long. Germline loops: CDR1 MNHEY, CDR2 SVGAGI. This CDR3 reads CASSSHYRGVTEAFF.

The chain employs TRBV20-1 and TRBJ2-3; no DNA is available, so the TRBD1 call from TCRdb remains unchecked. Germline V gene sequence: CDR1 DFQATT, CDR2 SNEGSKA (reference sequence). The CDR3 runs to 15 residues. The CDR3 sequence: CSARDLAGATGTQYF.

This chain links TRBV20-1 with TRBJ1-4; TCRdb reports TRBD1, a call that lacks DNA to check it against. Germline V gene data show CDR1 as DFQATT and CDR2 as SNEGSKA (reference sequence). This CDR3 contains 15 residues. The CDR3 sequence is CSARVVTGKREKLFF.